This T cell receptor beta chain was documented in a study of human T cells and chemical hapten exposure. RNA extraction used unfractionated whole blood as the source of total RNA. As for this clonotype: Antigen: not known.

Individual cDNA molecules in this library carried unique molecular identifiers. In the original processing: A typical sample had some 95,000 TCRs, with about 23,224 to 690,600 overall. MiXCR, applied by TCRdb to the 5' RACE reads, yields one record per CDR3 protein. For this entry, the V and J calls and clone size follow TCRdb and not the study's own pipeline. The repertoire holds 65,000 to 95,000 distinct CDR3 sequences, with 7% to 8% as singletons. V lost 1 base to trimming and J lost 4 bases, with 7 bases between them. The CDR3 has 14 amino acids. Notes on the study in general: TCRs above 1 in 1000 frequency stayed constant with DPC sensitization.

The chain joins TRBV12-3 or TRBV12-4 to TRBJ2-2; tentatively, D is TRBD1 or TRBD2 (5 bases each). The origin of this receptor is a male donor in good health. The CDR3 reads CASSLEGSTGELFF. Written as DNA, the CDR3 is TGTGCCAGCAGTTTAGAGGGGAGCACCGGGGAGCTGTTTTTT.